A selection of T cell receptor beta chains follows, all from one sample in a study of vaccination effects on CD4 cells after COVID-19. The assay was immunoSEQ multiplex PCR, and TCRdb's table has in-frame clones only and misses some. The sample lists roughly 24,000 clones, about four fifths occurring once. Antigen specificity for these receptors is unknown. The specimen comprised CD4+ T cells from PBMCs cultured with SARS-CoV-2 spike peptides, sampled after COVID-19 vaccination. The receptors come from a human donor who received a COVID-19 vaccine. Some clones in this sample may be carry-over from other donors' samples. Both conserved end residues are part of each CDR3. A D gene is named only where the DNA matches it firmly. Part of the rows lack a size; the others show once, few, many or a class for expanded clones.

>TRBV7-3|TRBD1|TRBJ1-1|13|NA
TGTGCCAGTAGCCGACAGGGTTGGACTGAAGCTTTCTTT
CASSRQGWTEAFF
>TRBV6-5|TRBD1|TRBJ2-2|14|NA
TGTGCCAGCAGCGACAGGGGCGCAACCGGGGAGCTGTTTTTT
CASSDRGATGELFF
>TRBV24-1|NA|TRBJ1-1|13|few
TGTGCCACCAGGGACAGTTGGAACACTGAAGCTTTCTTT
CATRDSWNTEAFF
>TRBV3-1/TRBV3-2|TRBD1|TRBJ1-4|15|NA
TGTGCCAGCAGCCAAGGGACAGGCCGAGGTGAAAAACTGTTTTTT
CASSQGTGRGEKLFF
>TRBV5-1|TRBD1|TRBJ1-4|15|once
TGCGCCAGCAGCTTGGGGACAGGGGATGTTGAAAAACTGTTTTTT
CASSLGTGDVEKLFF
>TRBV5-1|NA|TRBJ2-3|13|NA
TGCGCCAGCAGCACGGACTCAACAGATACGCAGTATTTT
CASSTDSTDTQYF
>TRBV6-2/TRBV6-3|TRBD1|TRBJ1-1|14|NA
TGTGCCAGCAGCGGACAGGGTCCAATCACTGAAGCTTTCTTT
CASSGQGPITEAFF
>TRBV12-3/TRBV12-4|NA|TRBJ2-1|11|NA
TGTGCCAGCAGTTTTAACAGGGAGCAGTTCTTC
CASSFNREQFF
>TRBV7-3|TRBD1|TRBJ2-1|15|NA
TGTGCCAGCAGCTCGACAGGGGGGTCCTACAATGAGCAGTTCTTC
CASSSTGGSYNEQFF
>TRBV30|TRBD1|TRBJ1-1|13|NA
TGTGCCTGGGCCGGACAGGGCTCCACTGAAGCTTTCTTT
CAWAGQGSTEAFF
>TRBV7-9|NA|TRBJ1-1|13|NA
TGTGCCAGCAGCTTTGGGCAGGGTGCTGAAGCTTTCTTT
CASSFGQGAEAFF
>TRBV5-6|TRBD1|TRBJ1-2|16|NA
TGTGCCAGCAGCCGGGACAGGGGGTCATTTAACTATGGCTACACCTTC
CASSRDRGSFNYGYTF
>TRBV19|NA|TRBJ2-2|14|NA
TGTGCCAGTAGTCCAAGTGCGGCCACCGGGGAGCTGTTTTTT
CASSPSAATGELFF
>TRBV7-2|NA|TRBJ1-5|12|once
TGTGCCAGCAGCCGTCCAATCGGGCCCCAGCATTTT
CASSRPIGPQHF
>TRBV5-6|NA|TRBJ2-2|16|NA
TGTGCCAGCAGCTTCAGGGGCGCGGACCGAGCCGGGGAGCTGTTTTTT
CASSFRGADRAGELFF
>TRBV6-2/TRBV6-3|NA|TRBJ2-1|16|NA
TGTGCCAGCAGCCTCAACCCGCAGGGTGGCAAGAATGAGCAGTTCTTC
CASSLNPQGGKNEQFF
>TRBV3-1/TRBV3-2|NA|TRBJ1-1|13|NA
TGTGCCAGCAGCCAGGGGGTTAGCACTGAAGCTTTCTTT
CASSQGVSTEAFF
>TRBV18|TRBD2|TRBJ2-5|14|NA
TGTGCCAGCTCATATAGCGGGGGTGGAGAGACCCAGTACTTC
CASSYSGGGETQYF
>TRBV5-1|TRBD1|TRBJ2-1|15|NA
TGCGCCAGCAGCTTTTTGGGACAGGGGAAGGATGAGCAGTTCTTC
CASSFLGQGKDEQFF
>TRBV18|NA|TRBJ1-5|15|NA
TGTGCCAGCTCTCGCGGCAGCAATAGCAATCAGCCCCAGCATTTT
CASSRGSNSNQPQHF
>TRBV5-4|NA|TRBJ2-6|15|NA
TGTGCCAGCAGCTCAGGGTTACCCGGGGCCAACGTCCTGACTTTC
CASSSGLPGANVLTF
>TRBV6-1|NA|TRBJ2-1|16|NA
TGTGCCAGCAGTGAAAGGAGTCAGGGGAATTACAATGAGCAGTTCTTC
CASSERSQGNYNEQFF
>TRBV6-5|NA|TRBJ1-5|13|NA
TGTGCCAGCAGCGGCAGGAGCAATCAGCCCCAGCATTTT
CASSGRSNQPQHF
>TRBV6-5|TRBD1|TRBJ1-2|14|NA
TGTGCCAGCAGATTACAGGGGGCAAACTATGGCTACACCTTC
CASRLQGANYGYTF
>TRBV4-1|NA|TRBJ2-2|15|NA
TGCGCCAGCAGCCGCGAGGGTAGGAGCACCGGGGAGCTGTTTTTT
CASSREGRSTGELFF
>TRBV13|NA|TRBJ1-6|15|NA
TGTGCCAGCAGCTTACCCCAGGGGAGGAATTCACCCCTCCACTTT
CASSLPQGRNSPLHF
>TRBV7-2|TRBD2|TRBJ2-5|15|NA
TGTGCCAGCAGCCTGCAGCGGGGGGCGGGGGAGACCCAGTACTTC
CASSLQRGAGETQYF
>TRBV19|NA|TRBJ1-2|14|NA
TGTGCCAGTAGTATCCCTTACACGGGCTATGGCTACACCTTC
CASSIPYTGYGYTF
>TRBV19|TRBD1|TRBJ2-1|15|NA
TGTGCCAGTACCTCAACCTGGGACAGGGCAAATGAGCAGTTCTTC
CASTSTWDRANEQFF
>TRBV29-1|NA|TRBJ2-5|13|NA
TGCAGCGTTGAAGGGAACTCAGTGGAGACCCAGTACTTC
CSVEGNSVETQYF
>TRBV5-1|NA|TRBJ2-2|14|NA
TGCGCCAGCAACACCCTAACAGGGCCCGGGGAGCTGTTTTTT
CASNTLTGPGELFF
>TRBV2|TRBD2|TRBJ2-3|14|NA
TGTGCCAGCAGTGAAGGGGGGGGTGCAGATACGCAGTATTTT
CASSEGGGADTQYF
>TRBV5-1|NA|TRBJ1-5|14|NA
TGCGCCAGCAGCTTGGAGGCAGGGGTTCAGCCCCAGCATTTT
CASSLEAGVQPQHF
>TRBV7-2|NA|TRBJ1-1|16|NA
TGTGCCAGCAGCTTAGGGATTATGGGGAGGGGGACTGAAGCTTTCTTT
CASSLGIMGRGTEAFF
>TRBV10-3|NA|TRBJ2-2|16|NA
TGTGCCATCAGTTCAACAGGGCCCCCGAACACCGGGGAGCTGTTTTTT
CAISSTGPPNTGELFF
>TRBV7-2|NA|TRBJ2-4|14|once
TGTGCCAGCAGTCCAATGTCCGCAAAAAACATTCAGTACTTC
CASSPMSAKNIQYF
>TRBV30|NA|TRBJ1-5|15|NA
TGTGCCTGGGGACTTCAAGGGGGGTCCAATCAGCCCCAGCATTTT
CAWGLQGGSNQPQHF
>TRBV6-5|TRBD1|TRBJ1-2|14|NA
TGTGCCAGCAGGATAGACAGGGGAATCGATGGCTACACCTTC
CASRIDRGIDGYTF
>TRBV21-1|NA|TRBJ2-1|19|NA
TGTGCCAGCAGCACCATAAAGGACGCAAAACTGGAGGGGAACAATGAGCAGTTCTTC
CASSTIKDAKLEGNNEQFF
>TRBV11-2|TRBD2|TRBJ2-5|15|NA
TGTGCCAGCAGCACTAGCGGGGTCAATCAAGAGACCCAGTACTTC
CASSTSGVNQETQYF
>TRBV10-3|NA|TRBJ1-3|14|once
TGTGCCATCAGGAGACAGAGCTCTGGAAACACCATATATTTT
CAIRRQSSGNTIYF
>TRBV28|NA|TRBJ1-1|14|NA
TGTGCCAGCAGTTTATCCCGAGGGAACACTGAAGCTTTCTTT
CASSLSRGNTEAFF
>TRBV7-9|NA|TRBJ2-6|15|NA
TGTGCCAGCAGCTCCTGGGGCTCTGGGGCCAACGTCCTGACTTTC
CASSSWGSGANVLTF
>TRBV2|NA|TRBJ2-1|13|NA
TGTGCCAGCAGTTTGAGCTCCTACAATGAGCAGTTCTTC
CASSLSSYNEQFF
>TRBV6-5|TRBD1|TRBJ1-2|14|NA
TGTGCCAGCAGAATACCCGGGACAGACTATGGCTACACCTTC
CASRIPGTDYGYTF
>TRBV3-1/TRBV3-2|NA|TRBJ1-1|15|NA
TGTGCCAGCAGCCCCGACCTGGTGGGGGGCACTGAAGCTTTCTTT
CASSPDLVGGTEAFF
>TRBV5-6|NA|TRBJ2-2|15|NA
TGTGCCAGCAGCTTGGAGGTGACTGACACCGGGGAGCTGTTTTTT
CASSLEVTDTGELFF
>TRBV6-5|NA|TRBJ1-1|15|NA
TGTGCCAGCAGAGCCTCGGGAAGGTTCGGCGACAGGGCTTTCTTT
CASRASGRFGDRAFF
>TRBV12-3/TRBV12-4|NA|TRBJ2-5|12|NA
TGTGCCAGCAGCAAAAGCCTAGAGACCCAGTACTTC
CASSKSLETQYF
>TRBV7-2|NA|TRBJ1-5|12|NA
TGTGCCAGCAGCACAACTCTTCAGCCCCAGCATTTT
CASSTTLQPQHF
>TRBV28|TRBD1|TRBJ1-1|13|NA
TGTGCCAGCAGGACGACAGGGGACACTGAAGCTTTCTTT
CASRTTGDTEAFF
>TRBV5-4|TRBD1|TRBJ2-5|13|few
TGTGCCAGCAGCCAGGACAGGAAAGAGACCCAGTACTTC
CASSQDRKETQYF
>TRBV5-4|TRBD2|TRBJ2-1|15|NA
TGTGCCAGCAGCTTAGGCGGGGGGCCAAGGAATGAGCAGTTCTTC
CASSLGGGPRNEQFF
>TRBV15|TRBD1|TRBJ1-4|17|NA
TGTGCCACCAGCAGAGGAGGGGGCGCGGGGTTGGGTGAAAAACTGTTTTTT
CATSRGGGAGLGEKLFF
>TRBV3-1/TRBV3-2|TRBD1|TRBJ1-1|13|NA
TGTGCCAGCGGAGACAGGGGGAACACTGAAGCTTTCTTT
CASGDRGNTEAFF
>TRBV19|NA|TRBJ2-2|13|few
TGTGCCAGTAGTAGGGGCCAGCCCGGGGAGCTGTTTTTT
CASSRGQPGELFF
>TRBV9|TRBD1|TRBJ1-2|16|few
TGTGCCAGCAGCGCCCTCGTAACAGGGGGTAACTATGGCTACACCTTC
CASSALVTGGNYGYTF
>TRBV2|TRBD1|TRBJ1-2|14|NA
TGTGCCAGCCAGAGGGGGCGCTTAGACTATGGCTACACCTTC
CASQRGRLDYGYTF